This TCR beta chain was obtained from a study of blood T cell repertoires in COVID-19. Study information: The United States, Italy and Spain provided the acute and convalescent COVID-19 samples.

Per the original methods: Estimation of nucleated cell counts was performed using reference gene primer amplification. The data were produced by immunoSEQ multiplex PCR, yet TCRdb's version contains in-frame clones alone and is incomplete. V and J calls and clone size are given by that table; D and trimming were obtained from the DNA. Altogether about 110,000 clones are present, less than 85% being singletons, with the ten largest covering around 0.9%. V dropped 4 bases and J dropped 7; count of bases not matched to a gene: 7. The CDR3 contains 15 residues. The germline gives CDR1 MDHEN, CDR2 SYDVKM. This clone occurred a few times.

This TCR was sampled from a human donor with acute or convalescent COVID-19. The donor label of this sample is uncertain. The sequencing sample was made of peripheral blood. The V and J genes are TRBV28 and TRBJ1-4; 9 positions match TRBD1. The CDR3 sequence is CASSSPGTGLEKLFF. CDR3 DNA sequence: TGTGCCAGCAGTTCCCCCGGGACAGGGCTTGAAAAACTGTTTTTT.